Listed here are 8 T cell receptor beta chains from one sample, sequenced in a study of cytomegalovirus exposure and HLA in healthy donors. The PCR contained 60 Vbeta and 13 Jbeta primers. Repertoires were generated with immunoSEQ multiplex PCR, while TCRdb's copy carries only in-frame clones and drops some. The sample lists some 220,000 clones; about three quarters were seen once. The sequenced material came from PBMCs. These receptors were obtained from a woman aged 55 to 70 in good health and CMV-seropositive.

CDR3 bases: TGTGCCAGCAGCTTGACTAGCGGAAATTACGAGCAGTACTTC. It translates to CASSLTSGNYEQYF. This chain links TRBV7-2 with TRBJ2-7; the match to TRBD2 covers 9 bases. The CDR3 length is 14 residues. CDR1 and CDR2 from the germline V gene are SGHTA and FQGNSA. Trimming at V came to 3 bases and at J to 4 bases, leaving 4 bases not matched to a gene.

This rearrangement joins TRBV4-2 to TRBJ2-5; 15 positions agree with TRBD2. The CDR3 totals 16 residues. V lost 4 bases to trimming and J lost 7 bases; unmatched junction nucleotides: 7. CDR1 and CDR2 from the germline V gene are LGHNA and YNFKEQ. The CDR3 coding sequence is TGTGCCAGCAGCCCTGGACTAGCGGGGGGGTTTGGGACCCAGTACTTC. Protein sequence: CASSPGLAGGFGTQYF.

This chain joins TRBV6-1 and TRBJ2-3, with D possibly TRBD2 on 6 matching bases. The germline V gene encodes CDR1 MNHNS and CDR2 SASEGT. V was shortened by 6 bases and J by 6 bases, with 16 bases between the two germline ends. The CDR3 is 14 amino acids. The CDR3, as DNA: TGTGCCAGCAGGAGTAGAGGGAGGACTGATACGCAGTATTTT. Its translation is CASRSRGRTDTQYF.

This chain uses TRBV18 with TRBJ1-1; the D gene is possibly TRBD1 (5 bases). CDR3 length: 16 amino acids. Germline loops: CDR1 KGHSH, CDR2 LQKENI. The V end was cut by 4 bases, the J end by 1 base, with 16 bases between. The CDR3: CASSQRQSTANTEAFF. CDR3 sequence (DNA): TGTGCCAGCTCACAAAGACAGTCCACTGCGAACACTGAAGCTTTCTTT. Full variable domain (rest looked up from reference TRBV18 and TRBJ1-1): NAGVMQNPRHLVRRRGQEARLRCSPMKGHSHVYWYRQLPEEGLKFMVYLQKENIIDESGMPKERFSAEFPKEGPSILRIQQVVRGDSAAYFCASSQRQSTANTEAFFGQGTRLTVV.

The V and J genes are TRBV30 and TRBJ1-2; tentatively, D is TRBD1 (6 bases). The CDR3 is 13 residues long. Germline-derived CDR1 and CDR2 are GTSNPN and SVGIG (reference sequence). Trimming removed 0 bases at V and 4 bases at J, with 9 bases between. This CDR3 is CAWSVGGLYGYTF. The CDR3 DNA sequence: TGTGCCTGGAGTGTGGGGGGGCTCTATGGCTACACCTTC.

This clone has only one observation. The chain uses TRBV18 and TRBJ2-5; 8 nucleotides match TRBD2. The CDR3 length is 14 residues. V dropped 0 bases and J dropped 5; count of bases not matched to a gene: 2. CDR1 and CDR2 from the germline V gene are KGHSH and LQKENI. The CDR3 coding sequence is TGTGCCAGCTCACCACCGGGGACTAGTGAGACCCAGTACTTC. Its protein is CASSPPGTSETQYF.

On this clone: At one end the junction does not follow the germline gene, possibly because of a read error. CDR3 sequence reads: CASFDRDRPWF. The DNA for the CDR3 is TGTGCCAGCTTCGACCGGGACAGGCCGTGGTTC. The chain uses TRBV18 and TRBJ2-4, with 8 positions matching TRBD1. Germline loops: CDR1 KGHSH, CDR2 LQKENI. CDR3 length equals 11 residues.

V usage is TRBV5-1 and J usage is TRBJ2-1; 7 bases line up with TRBD2. Germline assignment: CDR1 SGHRS and CDR2 YFSETQ. Germline trimming cut 1 base from V and 0 bases from J; bases unmatched to any gene: 7. The CDR3 length is 17 residues. The CDR3 DNA reads as TGCGCCAGCAGCTTGCCTCCTAGCGGACTCTCCTACAATGAGCAGTTCTTC. Protein product: CASSLPPSGLSYNEQFF.